This TCR beta chain was profiled in a study of blood T cell repertoires in COVID-19. Trimming left V 6 bases short and J 2 bases short, with 13 bases between. Germline values: CDR1 MDHEN, CDR2 SYDVKM. This CDR3 spans 14 amino acids. Data came from immunoSEQ multiplex PCR; TCRdb stores just in-frame clones and leaves some out. Found here are about 110,000 clones, 84% of them singletons; the top ten hold 5.5% to 8%. This clone was detected only a few times. Other DNA sequences of this sample code for an identical CDR3. This TCR came from a woman in her forties or fifties with acute or convalescent COVID-19. The chain is built from TRBV28 and TRBJ1-1, with D maybe TRBD1 (6 bases). The sequenced sample consisted of peripheral blood. The CDR3 nucleotides are TGTGCCAGCAGACTTACAGGGTCTAACACTGAAGCTTTCTTT. Translation: CASRLTGSNTEAFF. Complete variable domain (other parts from reference TRBV28 and TRBJ1-1): DVKVTQSSRYLVKRTGEKVFLECVQDMDHENMFWYRQDPGLGLRLIYFSYDVKMKEKGDIPEGYSVSREKKERFSLILESASTNQTSMYLCASRLTGSNTEAFFGQGTRLTVV.